The 15 T cell receptor beta chains in this list originate from one sample, sequenced in a study of shared clonotypes between healthy human individuals. The table came from immunoSEQ multiplex PCR; TCRdb's copy has only in-frame clones and leaves some out. There are about 2.4 million clones in the sample; roughly 93% occur only once, and 0.36% lies in the top ten. Sequenced sample: naive CD4+ T cells from PBMCs. The subset here: CD45RA+ positively selected. These receptors came from a man in his late teens or twenties in good health. Some clones in this sample may be carry-over from other donors' samples.

This chain uses TRBV30 with TRBJ2-2; no definite D call. From germline, CDR1 is GTSNPN and CDR2 SVGIG (reference sequence). This CDR3 is 13 amino acids long. Between the trimmed V and J ends, which lost 5 bases and 3 bases, there was a span of 10 bases. CDR3 residues: CAWSPMDTGELFF. Here the CDR3 DNA reads TGTGCCTGGTCCCCTATGGACACCGGGGAGCTGTTTTTT. The full variable domain, its missing parts supplied by reference TRBV30 and TRBJ2-2, is SQTIHQWPATLVQPVGSPLSLECTVEGTSNPNLYWYRQAAGRGLQLLFYSVGIGQISSEVPQNLSASRPQDRQFILSSKKLLLSDSGFYLCAWSPMDTGELFFGEGSRLTVL.

The chain has TRBV7-3 and TRBJ1-3; no definite D call. This CDR3 is 14 amino acids long. Germline-derived CDR1 and CDR2 are SGHTA and FQGTGA. The V end lost 7 bases, the J end lost 2 bases, and 12 bases lay between the germline ends. This CDR3 reads CASNTLSPGNTIYF. CDR3 sequence (DNA): TGTGCCAGCAACACCCTCTCCCCTGGAAACACCATATATTTT.

The J gene is TRBJ2-7, the V gene TRBV5-8; D gene uncertain. The CDR3 totals 11 residues. Trimming removed 3 bases from V and 5 bases from J, with 6 bases in between. Germline CDR1 SGHTS, CDR2 YDEGEE. CDR3 amino acids: CASSWVDEQYF. The CDR3 coding sequence is TGTGCCAGCAGCTGGGTTGACGAGCAGTACTTC.

V and J are TRBV9 and TRBJ2-6; 10 nucleotides match TRBD1. Per germline, CDR1 SGDLS and CDR2 YYNGEE. After removal of 0 bases from V and 2 bases from J, the junction contained 8 bases not matched to a gene. The CDR3 is 19 residues long. This chain's CDR3 is CASSVGDRGTLAGANVLTF. The CDR3 region has the DNA TGTGCCAGCAGCGTAGGGGACAGGGGTACACTGGCTGGGGCCAACGTCCTGACTTTC.

The genes are TRBV6-5 and TRBJ1-1; D is unclear. The V and J ends lost 2 bases and 4 bases respectively, with 8 bases between them. Per germline, CDR1 MNHEY and CDR2 SVGAGI. The CDR3 length is 13 residues. This CDR3 reads CASSYRVATEAFF. CDR3 sequence (DNA): TGTGCCAGCAGTTACAGGGTTGCCACTGAAGCTTTCTTT.

The CDR3: CAWSVRGEAKNIQYF. Here the CDR3 DNA reads TGTGCCTGGAGTGTTCGAGGGGAAGCCAAAAACATTCAGTACTTC. The chain links TRBV30 to TRBJ2-4; TRBD1 or TRBD2 may be the D gene (5 bases each). V was pared by 0 bases and J by 0 bases, with 9 bases between. The CDR3 contains 15 residues. Germline V lookup: CDR1 GTSNPN, CDR2 SVGIG (reference sequence).

This clone was counted once. Within the sample, other DNA sequences also encode this same CDR3. J is TRBJ2-5 and V is TRBV7-2; TRBD2 matches at 8 bases. V was clipped by 5 bases and J by 5 bases; unmatched bases: 4. This CDR3 has 13 amino acids. Germline V gene sequence: CDR1 SGHTA, CDR2 FQGNSA. CDR3 in amino acids: CASSPRGGETQYF. The CDR3 DNA is TGTGCCAGCAGCCCGCGCGGGGGGGAGACCCAGTACTTC.

The chain uses TRBV29-1 and TRBJ2-5; D is unclear. Near its end, the DNA agrees better with TRBJ2-7, so the J call may be wrong. Germline lookup yields CDR1 SQVTM and CDR2 ANQGSEA. This CDR3 has 12 amino acids. This chain's CDR3 is CSVGQSDYEQYF. The CDR3 nucleotides read TGCAGCGTTGGCCAGAGCGACTACGAGCAGTACTTC.

This clone appeared once. At the DNA level, this CDR3 is encoded by other sequences in the same sample as well. The chain is built from TRBV4-3 and TRBJ2-7; 9 bases are shared with TRBD1. Germline V gene sequence: CDR1 LGHNA, CDR2 YSLEER. The CDR3 sequence is 14 residues long. Trimming removed 1 base from V and 5 bases from J; junction bases left unmatched: 3. DNA for the CDR3: TGCGCCAGCAGCCAAGGCACAGGGGGCGACGAGCAGTACTTC. This sequence encodes CASSQGTGGDEQYF.

The V and J genes are TRBV6-1 and TRBJ1-1; weak D call: TRBD1 (5 bases). V lost 7 bases and J lost 6, with 12 bases in between. Per the germline V gene, CDR1 is MNHNS and CDR2 is SASEGT. CDR3 length equals 12 residues. The CDR3 sequence: CASTSGFAEAFF. CDR3 coding DNA: TGTGCCAGCACTTCAGGGTTCGCTGAAGCTTTCTTT.

In this sample, this clone turned up once. The V call is TRBV7-2, the J call TRBJ2-3, with 7 bases fitting TRBD2. The CDR3 runs 15 residues. Germline values: CDR1 SGHTA, CDR2 FQGNSA. Trimming removed 1 base from V and 4 bases from J; junction bases left unmatched: 5. Here the CDR3 DNA reads TGTGCCAGCAGCTTAGAGGGCGGGAGATCAGATACGCAGTATTTT. Amino acids: CASSLEGGRSDTQYF.

Only a few counts were recorded for this clone. The chain recombines TRBV9 with TRBJ1-1; D ambiguous. The CDR3 runs to 13 residues. The V end lost 7 bases, the J end lost 6 bases, and 16 bases lay between the germline ends. Germline V gives CDR1 SGDLS, CDR2 YYNGEE. CDR3 in amino acids: CASSPAGGAEAFF. CDR3 sequence (DNA): TGTGCCAGCTCCCCCGCGGGCGGGGCTGAAGCTTTCTTT. Looking up the rest from reference TRBV9 and TRBJ1-1 gives the full variable domain: DSGVTQTPKHLITATGQRVTLRCSPRSGDLSVYWYQQSLDQGLQFLIQYYNGEERAKGNILERFSAQQFPDLHSELNLSSLELGDSALYFCASSPAGGAEAFFGQGTRLTVV.

As DNA, the CDR3 is TGTGCCACCAGCAGAGATGGACAGGTTAATGAAAAACTGTTTTTT. Its translation is CATSRDGQVNEKLFF. This chain connects TRBV15 to TRBJ1-4; 7 bases agree with TRBD1. The CDR3 sequence is 15 residues long. The ends lost 0 bases at V and 4 bases at J; junction bases unmatched: 2. Germline lookup yields CDR1 LNHNV and CDR2 YYDKDF (reference sequence).

The rearrangement links TRBV5-1 to TRBJ1-1; D uncertain. CDR1 and CDR2 from the germline V gene are SGHRS and YFSETQ. CDR3 length equals 13 residues. Deletions cut 0 bases from V and 8 bases from J, with 11 bases between. CDR3 coding DNA: TGCGCCAGCAGCTTGGCTGGGCAGCCCGAAGCTTTCTTT. Protein product: CASSLAGQPEAFF.

The genes are TRBV27 and TRBJ2-2; TRBD1 agrees at 7 bases. The germline V gene has CDR1 MNHEY and CDR2 SMNVEV (reference sequence). The CDR3 extends over 16 amino acids. V was clipped by 5 bases and J by 3 bases; unmatched bases: 9. CDR3 protein: CASSLRGQSDTGELFF. The CDR3 DNA is TGTGCCAGCAGTCTCCGGGGACAGTCAGACACCGGGGAGCTGTTTTTT.